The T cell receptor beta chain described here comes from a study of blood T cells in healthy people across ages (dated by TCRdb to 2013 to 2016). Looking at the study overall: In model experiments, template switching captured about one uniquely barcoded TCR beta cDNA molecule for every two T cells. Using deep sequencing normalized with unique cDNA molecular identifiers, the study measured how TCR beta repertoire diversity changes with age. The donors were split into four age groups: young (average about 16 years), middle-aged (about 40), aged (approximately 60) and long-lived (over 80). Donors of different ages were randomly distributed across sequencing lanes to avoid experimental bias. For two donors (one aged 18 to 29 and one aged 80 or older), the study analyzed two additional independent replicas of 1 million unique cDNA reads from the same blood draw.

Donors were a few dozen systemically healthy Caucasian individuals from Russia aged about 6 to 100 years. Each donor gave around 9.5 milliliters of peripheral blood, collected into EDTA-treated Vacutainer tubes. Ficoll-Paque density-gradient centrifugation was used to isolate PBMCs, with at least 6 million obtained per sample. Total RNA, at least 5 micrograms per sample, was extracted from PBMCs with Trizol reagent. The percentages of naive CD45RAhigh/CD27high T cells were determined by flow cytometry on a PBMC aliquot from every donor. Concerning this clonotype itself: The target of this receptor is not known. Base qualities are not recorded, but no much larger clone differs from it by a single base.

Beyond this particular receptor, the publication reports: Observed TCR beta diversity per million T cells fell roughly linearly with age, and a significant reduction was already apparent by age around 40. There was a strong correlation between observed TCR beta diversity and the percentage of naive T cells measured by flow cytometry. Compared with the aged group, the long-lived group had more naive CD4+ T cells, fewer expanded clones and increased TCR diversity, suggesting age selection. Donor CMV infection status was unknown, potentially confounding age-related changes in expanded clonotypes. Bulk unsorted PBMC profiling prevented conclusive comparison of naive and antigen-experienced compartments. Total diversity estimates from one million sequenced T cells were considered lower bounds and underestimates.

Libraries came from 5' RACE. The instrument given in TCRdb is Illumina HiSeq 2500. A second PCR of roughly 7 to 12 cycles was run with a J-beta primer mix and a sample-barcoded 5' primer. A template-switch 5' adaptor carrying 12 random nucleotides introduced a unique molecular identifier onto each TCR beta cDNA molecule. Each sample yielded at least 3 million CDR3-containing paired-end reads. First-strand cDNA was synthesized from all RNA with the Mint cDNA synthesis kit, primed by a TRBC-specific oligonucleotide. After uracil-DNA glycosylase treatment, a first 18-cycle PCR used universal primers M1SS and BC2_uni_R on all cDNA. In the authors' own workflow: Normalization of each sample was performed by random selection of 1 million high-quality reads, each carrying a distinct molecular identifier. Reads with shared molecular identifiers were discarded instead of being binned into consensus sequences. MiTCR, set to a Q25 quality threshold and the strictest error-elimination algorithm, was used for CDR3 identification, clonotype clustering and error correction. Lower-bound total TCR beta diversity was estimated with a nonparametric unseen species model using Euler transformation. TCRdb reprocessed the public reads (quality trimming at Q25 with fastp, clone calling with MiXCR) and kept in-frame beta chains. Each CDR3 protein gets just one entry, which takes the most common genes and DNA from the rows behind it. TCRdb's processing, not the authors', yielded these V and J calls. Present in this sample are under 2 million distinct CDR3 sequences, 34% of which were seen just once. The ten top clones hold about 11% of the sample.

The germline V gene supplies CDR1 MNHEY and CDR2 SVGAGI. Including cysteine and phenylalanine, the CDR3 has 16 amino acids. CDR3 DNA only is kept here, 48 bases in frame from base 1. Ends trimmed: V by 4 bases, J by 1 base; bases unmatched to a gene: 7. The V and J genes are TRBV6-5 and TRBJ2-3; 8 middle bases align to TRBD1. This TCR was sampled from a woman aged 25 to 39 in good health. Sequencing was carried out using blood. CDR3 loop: CASSSRTGIGTDTQYF. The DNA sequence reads TGTGCCAGCAGTTCGCGGACAGGGATAGGCACAGATACGCAGTATTTT.